This T cell receptor beta chain derives from a study of blood T cells in healthy people across ages. Study-level background: Capture by template switching was about one barcoded beta molecule per two T cells.

PCR was performed a second time for about 7 to 12 cycles using a sample-barcoded 5' primer and a J-beta primer mix. TCRdb re-analysed the 5' RACE reads in MiXCR, keeping a single row per CDR3 protein. The table shows 1 million or so distinct CDR3 sequences, with under 55% occurring only once. General study findings and limits: In older individuals, TCR beta diversity per million T cells was lower, falling roughly linearly with age. Because donor CMV status was unknown, expanded clonotype changes were possibly confounded.

With respect to this clonotype: Its antigen remains unknown. This may be a read error, as it is one base from a much larger clone.

Sample: blood. This clonotype originated in a woman aged 55-69 years in good health.

In DNA, the CDR3 is TGCAGTGCTAGGATGGCCACAGGGAAAGAGACCCAGTTCTTC. This translates into CSARMATGKETQFF. The chain employs TRBV20-1 and TRBJ2-1; D possibly corresponds to TRBD1 (6 bases). This CDR3 spans 14 amino acids. The V end was cut by 3 bases, the J end by 13 bases, with 22 bases between. Per the germline V gene, CDR1 is DFQATT and CDR2 is SNEGSKA (reference sequence).